This entry lists 30 T cell receptor beta chains sequenced from one sample in a study of blood T cell repertoires in COVID-19. Produced via immunoSEQ multiplex PCR; TCRdb's table is partial and in-frame only. This repertoire shows about 83,000 clones, 86% found once; its top ten account for roughly 8%. The sequencing sample was made of peripheral blood. These receptors all come from a man aged 50 to 60 with active COVID-19.

The genes are TRBV5-1 and TRBJ2-7, with 8 positions matching TRBD1. The CDR3 covers 13 residues. The junction had 2 bases not matched to a gene; V was cut back by 3 bases and J by 3 bases. CDR1 SGHRS and CDR2 YFSETQ come from the germline V gene. The CDR3 DNA reads as TGCGCCAGCAGCTCAGGACAGGGCTACGAGCAGTACTTC. This gives the protein CASSSGQGYEQYF.

J is TRBJ2-7 and V is TRBV11-2; 9 positions agree with TRBD2. V was pared by 0 bases and J by 9 bases, with 9 bases of the junction left unmatched. This CDR3 is 15 amino acids long. CDR1 is SGHAT, CDR2 FQNNGV, per germline. CDR3 sequence (DNA): TGTGCCAGCAGCTTAGAATCTACTAGCGGGTTAGGGCAGTACTTC. It translates to CASSLESTSGLGQYF.

The chain uses TRBV29-1 and TRBJ2-5; D is possibly TRBD2 (6 bases). Deletions cut 6 bases from V and 1 base from J, with 12 bases between. Germline assignment: CDR1 SQVTM and CDR2 ANQGSEA. The CDR3 is 13 residues long. CDR3: CSVWRGFQETQYF. The DNA for the CDR3 is TGCAGCGTCTGGCGGGGTTTCCAAGAGACCCAGTACTTC.

The chain uses TRBV7-9 and TRBJ2-2, with 7 bases identical to TRBD1. Looked up from germline, CDR1 is SEHNR and CDR2 is FQNEAQ (reference sequence). The CDR3 totals 14 residues. J lost 1 base, V lost 5 bases, and 1 base had no gene match. For the CDR3, the DNA is TGTGCCAGCAGCAGGGACAGGAACACCGGGGAGCTGTTTTTT. Translation: CASSRDRNTGELFF. The full variable domain, in which reference TRBV7-9 and TRBJ2-2 provide the parts outside the CDR3, is DTGVSQNPRHKITKRGQNVTFRCDPISEHNRLYWYRQTLGQGPEFLTYFQNEAQLEKSRLLSDRFSAERPKGSFSTLEIQRTEQGDSAMYLCASSRDRNTGELFFGEGSRLTVL.

The J gene is TRBJ2-7, the V gene TRBV6-5; 12 positions agree with TRBD1. CDR1 is MNHEY, CDR2 SVGAGI, per germline. The CDR3 covers 14 residues. Trimming cost V 2 bases and J 9 bases; bases outside gene matches: 5. CDR3 sequence reads: CASSYTGQGASQYF. The CDR3 coding sequence is TGTGCCAGCAGTTACACGGGACAGGGGGCTTCGCAGTACTTC.

The chain couples TRBV20-1 to TRBJ1-1, with D maybe TRBD1 (5 bases). Germline assignment: CDR1 DFQATT and CDR2 SNEGSKA (reference sequence). The CDR3 sequence is 11 residues long. The CDR3 sequence: CRVQGNTEAFF. CDR3 bases: TGCAGGGTTCAGGGGAACACTGAAGCTTTCTTT.

The chain has TRBV27 and TRBJ2-3; 11 nucleotides align to TRBD2. V dropped 3 bases and J dropped 5; count of bases not matched to a gene: 4. This CDR3 is built from 15 residues. Germline V CDR1 and CDR2: MNHEY, SMNVEV (reference sequence). CDR3 nucleotides: TGTGCCAGCAGTTTGAGGCTAGCGGGAGGAGATACGCAGTATTTT. Amino acid sequence: CASSLRLAGGDTQYF.

This rearrangement joins TRBV3-1 (or the pseudogene TRBV3-2) to TRBJ2-7, with 8 positions matching TRBD1. The CDR3 length is 16 residues. Germline V gene lookup returns CDR1 LGHDT and CDR2 YNNKEL (reference sequence). V trimming: 4 bases; J trimming: 5 bases; junction bases outside the gene matches: 13. The CDR3 region is CASSRGGSTGVDEQYF. In DNA form, the CDR3 reads TGTGCCAGCAGCCGGGGCGGATCGACAGGGGTGGACGAGCAGTACTTC.

This clone is a singleton in its sample. This rearrangement joins TRBV6-2 or TRBV6-3 to TRBJ2-1; 11 nucleotides align to TRBD1. Germline loops: CDR1 MNHEY, CDR2 SVGEGT. V was clipped by 4 bases and J by 1 base; unmatched bases: 6. The CDR3 loop spans 17 amino acids. Here the CDR3 reads CASSSTGTGGSYNEQFF. The CDR3 DNA is TGTGCCAGCAGTTCGACCGGGACAGGGGGTTCCTACAATGAGCAGTTCTTC.

The chain uses TRBV6-5 and TRBJ1-2, with unresolved D. CDR1 and CDR2 (germline): MNHEY, SVGAGI. The CDR3 extends over 14 amino acids. V shed 5 bases and J shed 8 bases, with 18 bases lying between them. CDR3 sequence: CASSPDGIGYGYTF. CDR3 DNA sequence: TGTGCCAGCAGTCCGGACGGGATAGGGTACGGCTACACCTTC.

V is TRBV30 and J is TRBJ2-7, with D possibly being TRBD2 (5 bases). Germline CDR1 reads GTSNPN; CDR2 reads SVGIG (reference sequence). This CDR3 contains 12 residues. The V end was cut by 1 base, the J end by 6 bases, with 10 bases between. The DNA of the CDR3 is TGTGCCTGGAGTGGGAACCGGGGCGAGCAGTACTTC. Translated: CAWSGNRGEQYF. The full variable domain, with the rest looked up from reference TRBV30 and TRBJ2-7, is SQTIHQWPATLVQPVGSPLSLECTVEGTSNPNLYWYRQAAGRGLQLLFYSVGIGQISSEVPQNLSASRPQDRQFILSSKKLLLSDSGFYLCAWSGNRGEQYFGPGTRLTVT.

The CDR3 is CASSLEDSGVVTEAFF. CDR3 bases: TGTGCCAGCAGTTTGGAGGATTCGGGGGTGGTCACTGAAGCTTTCTTT. V usage is TRBV28 and J usage is TRBJ1-1; weak D call: TRBD1 (5 bases). V lost 3 bases, J lost 4 bases, and 18 bases lay in between. The length of the CDR3 is 16 residues. Germline V gene data show CDR1 as MDHEN and CDR2 as SYDVKM.

This chain links TRBV19 with TRBJ2-3; 9 bases fit TRBD1. CDR3 length: 14 residues. The V gene end was trimmed by 2 bases and the J gene end by 6 bases; junction bases not matched to a gene: 3. CDR1 is LNHDA and CDR2 is SQIVND in the germline V gene (reference sequence). DNA of the CDR3: TGTGCCAGTAGTATAAAACAGGGGGCGGATACGCAGTATTTT. It is translated as CASSIKQGADTQYF.

V gene TRBV30 combines with J gene TRBJ1-5; D unresolved. The germline V and J ends were trimmed by 0 bases and 2 bases, with 14 bases remaining between them. Looked up from germline, CDR1 is GTSNPN and CDR2 is SVGIG (reference sequence). This CDR3 comprises 16 residues. The CDR3 sequence: CAWSVRVKKGNQPQHF. The CDR3 region has the DNA TGTGCCTGGAGTGTACGGGTAAAGAAGGGCAATCAGCCCCAGCATTTT.

The V call is TRBV7-3, the J call TRBJ1-2; a weak D match, TRBD1 (5 bases). The CDR3 extends over 16 amino acids. The V and J ends lost 2 bases and 8 bases respectively, with 21 bases between them. Germline assignment: CDR1 SGHTA and CDR2 FQGTGA. The CDR3 bases are TGTGCCAGCAGCTTAGGGTTCGGGGGACCCCTCGACGGCTACACCTTC. It codes for CASSLGFGGPLDGYTF.

This clone was seen once. The chain uses TRBV6-1 and TRBJ1-2, with D hard to call. CDR1 is MNHNS and CDR2 is SASEGT in the germline V gene. V gave up 2 bases and J gave up 4 bases, with 14 bases separating them. The CDR3 is made up of 15 amino acids. The CDR3 reads CASSESGIYLYGYTF. In DNA form, the CDR3 reads TGTGCCAGCAGTGAATCTGGCATTTACCTCTATGGCTACACCTTC.

The chain couples TRBV2 to TRBJ2-5; TRBD2 matches 8 bases. The ends lost 3 bases at V and 0 bases at J; junction bases unmatched: 3. The CDR3 covers 15 residues. In germline, CDR1 is SNHLY, CDR2 FYNNEI. The CDR3 loop reads CASSDQRGYQETQYF. CDR3 nucleotide sequence: TGTGCCAGCAGTGACCAGCGGGGGTACCAAGAGACCCAGTACTTC.

The chain couples TRBV12-3 or TRBV12-4 to TRBJ2-3, with no clear D. Trimming pared 9 bases from V and 4 bases from J, leaving 8 bases between. The CDR3 is 11 amino acids. DNA for the CDR3: TGTGCCAGTCGTACATCAGATACGCAGTATTTT. Protein sequence: CASRTSDTQYF.

The chain carries TRBV7-9 and TRBJ1-1; D perhaps matches TRBD1 (5 bases). Trimming removed 4 bases at V and 1 base at J, with 7 bases between. The CDR3 runs to 13 residues. In germline, CDR1 is SEHNR, CDR2 FQNEAQ (reference sequence). In DNA, the CDR3 is TGTGCCAGCAGCTACCAGGGGAACACTGAAGCTTTCTTT. This encodes CASSYQGNTEAFF. Supplemented by reference TRBV7-9 and TRBJ1-1, the full variable domain reads DTGVSQNPRHKITKRGQNVTFRCDPISEHNRLYWYRQTLGQGPEFLTYFQNEAQLEKSRLLSDRFSAERPKGSFSTLEIQRTEQGDSAMYLCASSYQGNTEAFFGQGTRLTVV.

The chain couples TRBV15 to TRBJ2-6, with 7 positions matching TRBD1. V lost 3 bases, J lost 2 bases, and 10 bases stayed unmatched. This CDR3 region has 18 residues. Per germline, CDR1 LNHNV and CDR2 YYDKDF (reference sequence). This chain's CDR3 is CATSRRATQGAGANVLTF. The CDR3 DNA reads TGTGCCACCAGCAGGAGGGCGACCCAGGGGGCTGGGGCCAACGTCCTGACTTTC.

CDR3 loop: CASSLKGQRGSGQYF. The CDR3, as DNA: TGTGCCAGCAGCTTGAAAGGACAGAGGGGCTCAGGGCAGTACTTC. The chain is built from TRBV5-4 and TRBJ2-7, with D possibly TRBD1 on 6 matching bases. CDR1 and CDR2 from the germline V gene are SGHNT and YYREEE (reference sequence). This CDR3 contains 15 residues. V lost 1 base, J lost 9 bases, and 20 bases lay in between.

V usage is TRBV4-1 and J usage is TRBJ1-2, with 9 positions matching TRBD1. Per germline, CDR1 MGHRA and CDR2 YSYEKL. V shed 2 bases and J 7 bases; nucleotides not matched to a gene: 11. The CDR3 sequence is 16 residues long. CDR3 sequence: CASSQPGRTGVSGYTF. The DNA for the CDR3 is TGCGCCAGCAGCCAACCCGGGAGGACAGGGGTGTCTGGCTACACCTTC.

This sequence joins TRBV19 and TRBJ2-5; TRBD1 aligns across 8 bases. The CDR3 contains 15 residues. Germline CDR1 LNHDA, CDR2 SQIVND (reference sequence). V lost 4 bases to trimming and J lost 5 bases; unmatched junction nucleotides: 9. CDR3 residues: CASSSARTGTETQYF. In nucleotides, the CDR3 is TGTGCCAGTAGTAGTGCGCGGACAGGGACTGAGACCCAGTACTTC.

This sequence joins TRBV18 and TRBJ1-1; the match to TRBD1 covers 11 bases. The junction had 1 base not matched to a gene; V was cut back by 1 base and J by 0 bases. The CDR3 consists of 16 residues. In germline, CDR1 is KGHSH, CDR2 LQKENI. CDR3 DNA: TGTGCCAGCTCACCACGGACAGGGGGCCTGAACACTGAAGCTTTCTTT. Its protein product is CASSPRTGGLNTEAFF. The whole variable domain, filled in from reference TRBV18 and TRBJ1-1, reads NAGVMQNPRHLVRRRGQEARLRCSPMKGHSHVYWYRQLPEEGLKFMVYLQKENIIDESGMPKERFSAEFPKEGPSILRIQQVVRGDSAAYFCASSPRTGGLNTEAFFGQGTRLTVV.

The chain has TRBV5-1 and TRBJ1-1; 7 bases agree with TRBD1. CDR1 SGHRS and CDR2 YFSETQ come from the germline V gene. The length of the CDR3 is 14 residues. After removal of 3 bases from V and 5 bases from J, the junction contained 7 bases not matched to a gene. In nucleotides, the CDR3 is TGCGCCAGCAGCTACACAGGGGTAGGGACTGAAGCTTTCTTT. Translated, it gives CASSYTGVGTEAFF.

The chain carries TRBV2 and TRBJ2-5, with unresolved D. The CDR3 totals 15 residues. Germline CDR1 SNHLY, CDR2 FYNNEI. V lost 2 bases and J 5 bases, leaving 15 bases between the germline ends. The CDR3 DNA is TGTGCCAGCAGTGAATCGAACTCTCGCCGGGAGACCCAGTACTTC. It codes for CASSESNSRRETQYF.

The chain is built from TRBV6-2 or TRBV6-3 and TRBJ1-2; 12 positions match TRBD1. V was pared by 6 bases and J by 3 bases, with 14 bases of the junction left unmatched. Looked up from germline, CDR1 is MNHEY and CDR2 is SVGEGT. The CDR3 spans 18 residues. In DNA form, the CDR3 reads TGTGCCAGCAGCGACCAACACCGGGACAGGGGGCGCGACTATGGCTACACCTTC. Its translation is CASSDQHRDRGRDYGYTF.

The chain combines TRBV28 with TRBJ1-1; D might be TRBD1 (6 bases). Germline CDR1 and CDR2: MDHEN and SYDVKM. The CDR3 consists of 14 residues. The germline V and J ends were trimmed by 3 bases and 5 bases, with 13 bases remaining between them. The CDR3 protein is CASSLPQGYTEAFF. In DNA form, the CDR3 reads TGTGCCAGCAGTTTGCCCCAGGGGTATACTGAAGCTTTCTTT. The whole variable domain, remainder taken from reference TRBV28 and TRBJ1-1, is DVKVTQSSRYLVKRTGEKVFLECVQDMDHENMFWYRQDPGLGLRLIYFSYDVKMKEKGDIPEGYSVSREKKERFSLILESASTNQTSMYLCASSLPQGYTEAFFGQGTRLTVV.

This rearrangement joins TRBV7-2 to TRBJ1-2; possibly TRBD1 for D (5 bases). Germline V lookup: CDR1 SGHTA, CDR2 FQGNSA. This CDR3 comprises 13 residues. With 0 bases removed from V and 5 bases from J, the gap between germline ends came to 7 bases. The CDR3 here is CASSLAGVYGYTF. The CDR3, as DNA: TGTGCCAGCAGCTTAGCAGGGGTGTATGGCTACACCTTC.

This clone was observed a handful of times. The DNA for the CDR3 is TGTGCCAGCAGCTTTTTAGGCGACAGTCGGTATAATTCACCCCTCCACTTT. Protein sequence: CASSFLGDSRYNSPLHF. The V call is TRBV5-4, the J call TRBJ1-6; D may be TRBD1 (5 bases). There are 17 residues in the CDR3. V was pared by 2 bases and J by 4 bases, with 16 bases between. Germline CDR1 SGHNT, CDR2 YYREEE (reference sequence). Drawing the rest from reference TRBV5-4 and TRBJ1-6, the complete variable domain is ETGVTQSPTHLIKTRGQQVTLRCSSQSGHNTVSWYQQALGQGPQFIFQYYREEENGRGNFPPRFSGLQFPNYSSELNVNALELDDSALYLCASSFLGDSRYNSPLHFGNGTRLTVT.